This entry lists 6 T cell receptor beta chains sequenced from one sample in a study of T cells in Graves' hyperthyroidism and ophthalmopathy. Regions amplified from RNA transcripts were the TCR beta CDR3 regions. The primer set for the first-round RT-PCR of the TCR CDR3 was HTBI. TCRdb recomputed calls from the multiplex PCR reads with MiXCR, one row per CDR3 protein. Of hundreds of thousands of distinct CDR3 sequences in the sample, approximately 13% were seen once. Sequencing was done on a sample of blood. The origin of the receptors is a woman between 18 and 29 years old with Graves' hyperthyroidism.

This clonotype was found many times. This chain connects TRBV7-3 to TRBJ2-3; TRBD2 agrees at 10 bases. The length of the CDR3 is 16 residues. V shed 5 bases, J shed 0 bases, and the junction held 5 bases outside the gene matches. CDR1 is SGHTA and CDR2 is FQGTGA in the germline V gene. CDR3 nucleotide sequence: TGTGCCAGCAGCCCGGGACTAGCGACTAGCACAGATACGCAGTATTTT. Amino acid sequence: CASSPGLATSTDTQYF. Filled out from reference TRBV7-3 and TRBJ2-3, the complete variable domain reads GAGVSQTPSNKVTEKGKYVELRCDPISGHTALYWYRQSLGQGPEFLIYFQGTGAADDSGLPNDRFFAVRPEGSVSTLKIQRTERGDSAVYLCASSPGLATSTDTQYFGPGTRLTVL.

This clonotype was counted at least ten times. V gene TRBV5-1 combines with J gene TRBJ1-4; D unresolved. CDR3 length: 20 amino acids. Germline V gene sequence: CDR1 SGHRS, CDR2 YFSETQ. The germline V and J ends were trimmed by 0 bases and 0 bases, with 21 bases remaining between them. The CDR3 sequence: CASSLAAVSPAWATNEKLFF. As DNA, the CDR3 is TGCGCCAGCAGCTTGGCAGCCGTTTCTCCGGCATGGGCAACTAATGAAAAACTGTTTTTT.

This clonotype was seen a few times. V usage is TRBV6-1 and J usage is TRBJ2-7; D remains ambiguous. Germline values: CDR1 MNHNS, CDR2 SASEGT. V lost 7 bases to trimming and J lost 3 bases, with 7 bases between them. CDR3 length: 11 amino acids. The CDR3 here is CASTDVYEQYF. CDR3 DNA sequence: TGTGCCAGCACGGACGTCTACGAGCAGTACTTC.

The chain employs TRBV18 and TRBJ2-1, with D possibly matching TRBD1 (7 bases). V lost 5 bases and J lost 4, with 15 bases in between. CDR3 length equals 15 residues. CDR1 is KGHSH, CDR2 LQKENI, per germline. In DNA form, the CDR3 reads TGTGCCAGCTCAAGACGCGGGACAGAATACAATGAGCAGTTCTTC. It codes for CASSRRGTEYNEQFF.

This clonotype was counted at least ten times. V and J are TRBV28 and TRBJ2-1, with TRBD2 identical over 10 bases. V shed 5 bases, J shed 6 bases, and the junction held 7 bases outside the gene matches. Germline V gene data show CDR1 as MDHEN and CDR2 as SYDVKM. This CDR3 is built from 15 residues. The CDR3 DNA is TGTGCCAGCAGTGCGGGACTAGCGAGAATCAATGAGCAGTTCTTC. Amino acid sequence: CASSAGLARINEQFF.

The rearrangement links TRBV7-9 to TRBJ2-1; 15 bases fit TRBD2. V shed 4 bases, J shed 0 bases, and the junction held 13 bases outside the gene matches. Germline CDR1 reads SEHNR; CDR2 reads FQNEAQ (reference sequence). The CDR3 spans 21 residues. This CDR3 is CASSSPRGLAGGQSSYNEQFF. DNA for the CDR3: TGTGCCAGCAGCTCCCCGAGGGGACTAGCGGGGGGCCAAAGCTCCTACAATGAGCAGTTCTTC.